This TCR beta chain was sequenced during a study of blood T cell repertoires in COVID-19. The wider study: T cells, B-cell-depleted T cells, or PBMCs provided the cDNA or gDNA that served as material.

Those who participated ranged in age from about 18 to 89 years and resided in under 25 US areas. This CDR3 is 15 amino acids long. Germline V gives CDR1 GTSNPN, CDR2 SVGIG (reference sequence). V gave up 5 bases and J gave up 7 bases; unmatched junction bases: 14. Assay used: immunoSEQ multiplex PCR; TCRdb lists only in-frame clones, some missing. The profile shows about 230,000 clones, about 85% of them singletons. This sequence joins TRBV30 and TRBJ1-2; 9 nucleotides agree with TRBD1. This sequence originates from a man aged 25-45 years who had recovered from COVID-19. Sequencing used PBMCs or T cells enriched from blood (not recorded which). The DNA of the CDR3 is TGTGCCTGGGTGGGACAGGGATCTCCCCGAGGTGGCTACACCTTC. Translation gives CAWVGQGSPRGGYTF.